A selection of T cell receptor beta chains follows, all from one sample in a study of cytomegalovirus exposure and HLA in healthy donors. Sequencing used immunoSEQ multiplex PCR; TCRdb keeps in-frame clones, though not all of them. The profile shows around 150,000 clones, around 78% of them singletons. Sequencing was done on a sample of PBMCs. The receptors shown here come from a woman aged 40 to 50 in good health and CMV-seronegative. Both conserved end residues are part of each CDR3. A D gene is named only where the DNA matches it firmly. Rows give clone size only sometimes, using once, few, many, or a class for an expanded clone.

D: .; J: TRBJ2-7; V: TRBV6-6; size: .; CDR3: CASSYSKRQTYEQYF; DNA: TGTGCCAGCAGTTACTCGAAGCGGCAGACCTACGAGCAGTACTTC
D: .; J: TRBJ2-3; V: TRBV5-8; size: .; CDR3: CASSAGLSSTDTQYF; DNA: TGTGCCAGCAGCGCCGGACTCTCTAGCACAGATACGCAGTATTTT
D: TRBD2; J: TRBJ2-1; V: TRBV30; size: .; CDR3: CAWSRTSGGYNEQFF; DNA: TGTGCCTGGAGCCGTACTAGCGGGGGATACAATGAGCAGTTCTTC
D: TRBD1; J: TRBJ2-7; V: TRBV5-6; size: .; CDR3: CASSLPQGQVSYEQYF; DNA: TGTGCCAGCAGCTTGCCGCAGGGACAGGTTTCCTACGAGCAGTACTTC
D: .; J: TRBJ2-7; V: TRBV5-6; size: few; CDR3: CASSLLGAGVNEQYF; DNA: TGTGCCAGCAGCTTGCTTGGGGCAGGGGTCAACGAGCAGTACTTC
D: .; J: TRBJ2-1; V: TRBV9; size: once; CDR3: CASSPPTGTLDEQFF; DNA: TGTGCCAGCAGCCCTCCCACCGGGACTTTAGATGAGCAGTTCTTC
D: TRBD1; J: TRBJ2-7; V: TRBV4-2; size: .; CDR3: CASSRLTGPDYEQYF; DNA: TGTGCCAGCAGCCGACTGACAGGGCCCGACTACGAGCAGTACTTC
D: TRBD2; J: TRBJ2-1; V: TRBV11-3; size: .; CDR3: CASSPTSGSSYEQFF; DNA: TGTGCCAGCAGCCCGACTAGCGGGAGTAGTTATGAGCAGTTCTTC
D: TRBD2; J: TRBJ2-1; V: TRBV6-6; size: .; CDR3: CASTGGRRNEQFF; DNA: TGTGCCAGCACCGGCGGGAGGCGTAATGAGCAGTTCTTC
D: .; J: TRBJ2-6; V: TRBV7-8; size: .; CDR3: CASSPGSSGANVLTF; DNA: TGTGCCAGCAGCCCCGGGAGCTCTGGGGCCAACGTCCTGACTTTC
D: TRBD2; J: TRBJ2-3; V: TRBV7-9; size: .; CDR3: CASSPRGTSGSTQYF; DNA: TGTGCCAGCAGCCCCCGGGGGACTAGCGGGAGCACGCAGTATTTT
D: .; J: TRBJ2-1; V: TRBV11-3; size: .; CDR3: CASSTQRTGGYHNEQFF; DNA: TGTGCCAGCAGCACACAGCGGACAGGAGGGTATCACAATGAGCAGTTCTTC
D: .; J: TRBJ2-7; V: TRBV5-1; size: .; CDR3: CASSLSGQIGYEQYF; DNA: TGCGCCAGCAGCTTGAGCGGACAGATAGGCTACGAGCAGTACTTC
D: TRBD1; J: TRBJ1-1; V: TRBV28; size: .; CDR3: CASSTGGEGTEAFF; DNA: TGTGCCAGCAGCACAGGGGGCGAGGGCACTGAAGCTTTCTTT
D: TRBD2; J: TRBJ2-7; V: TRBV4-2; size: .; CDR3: CASSQGSSGSYEQYF; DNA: TGTGCCAGCAGCCAAGGGTCTAGCGGCTCCTACGAGCAGTACTTC
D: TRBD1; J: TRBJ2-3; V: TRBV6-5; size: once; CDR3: CASSRQGGYTDTQYF; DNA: TGTGCCAGCAGTCGACAGGGGGGGTACACAGATACGCAGTATTTT
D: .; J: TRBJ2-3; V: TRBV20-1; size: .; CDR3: CRAVDADTQYF; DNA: TGCAGAGCGGTTGACGCAGATACGCAGTATTTT